These T cell receptor beta chains were read from a single sample in a study of blood T cell repertoires in COVID-19. The assay was immunoSEQ multiplex PCR, and TCRdb's table has in-frame clones only and misses some. Among 300,000 to 350,000 clones listed, 65% to 90% were seen once. The sample comprised PBMCs or T cells enriched from blood (not recorded which). Receptor source: a woman between 35 and 50 years old with acute COVID-19. Both conserved end residues are part of each CDR3.

V,J,CDR3
TRBV9,TRBJ2-5,CASSPGDRGGNQETQYF
TRBV6-2/TRBV6-3,TRBJ2-3,CASSFPSAGAPHFGTDTQYF
TRBV18,TRBJ1-1,CASSIPATGVNTEAFF
TRBV18,TRBJ2-7,CASSPSTPEQYF
TRBV11-2,TRBJ2-1,CASSPSTGGLAGGEQFF
TRBV5-1,TRBJ1-1,CASSVGTGGDLSTEAFF
TRBV28,TRBJ2-3,CASSGGTSTDTQYF
TRBV7-8,TRBJ2-4,CASSTSRGTVAKNIQYF
TRBV18,TRBJ1-4,CASSPWDRGNEKLFF
TRBV7-6,TRBJ1-2,CASSLQSEANYGYTF
TRBV10-3,TRBJ2-3,CAISESDAGAGAGDTQYF
TRBV6-5,TRBJ1-2,CASSYGSGEAYGYTF
TRBV3-1/TRBV3-2,TRBJ1-3,CASSQRTTGVGNTIYF
TRBV27,TRBJ1-5,CASSPRTGNQPQHF
TRBV18,TRBJ1-1,CASSPTEQGAMNTEAFF
TRBV5-6,TRBJ2-7,CASSWRGLREYEQYF
TRBV5-1,TRBJ1-2,CASSPGGSENYGYTF
TRBV16,TRBJ2-7,CASSQRQGFYEQYF
TRBV10-3,TRBJ1-1,CAISDFGGNTEAFF
TRBV7-2,TRBJ1-2,CASSLNSLANYGYTF
TRBV6-5,TRBJ1-1,CASRTGENTEAFF
TRBV21-1,TRBJ1-2,CASSKLVSRADYGYTF
TRBV5-6,TRBJ2-3,CASSAETSGSTRTDTQYF
TRBV5-4,TRBJ1-4,CASSLAGIGEKLFF
TRBV7-8,TRBJ2-2,CASSLAPRGSTGELFF
TRBV3-1/TRBV3-2,TRBJ2-3,CASSQEGGSSGLESF
TRBV5-1,TRBJ2-2,CASSRGDPGIYTGELFF
TRBV27,TRBJ2-3,CASSFPGSDTQYF
TRBV12-3/TRBV12-4,TRBJ1-3,CASSYPGNTIYF
TRBV5-6,TRBJ2-7,CASSFYGGAYEQYF
TRBV20-1,TRBJ2-1,CSASIRGGAYEQFF
TRBV18,TRBJ1-3,CASSPSDTSSGNTIYF
TRBV5-1,TRBJ2-7,CASSLSGGSYEQYF
TRBV7-2,TRBJ1-2,CASSPRTGGAYGYTF
TRBV5-6,TRBJ2-2,CASSWLAGAGELFF
TRBV19,TRBJ2-1,CASSSYSGYGEQFF
TRBV9,TRBJ1-1,CASSSGTPMNTEAFF
TRBV5-1,TRBJ2-3,CASSTEKTSLTGFHGDTQYF
TRBV3-1/TRBV3-2,TRBJ1-2,CASSQAGSGGAGYTF
TRBV7-8,TRBJ2-7,CASSRTDSYEQYF
TRBV5-1,TRBJ2-1,CASSLGAGGKNEQFF
TRBV11-2,TRBJ1-1,CASSPREYTEAFF
TRBV5-1,TRBJ2-1,CASRQGLENEQFF
TRBV5-1,TRBJ2-1,CASSNRVNEQFF
TRBV5-6,TRBJ2-3,CATSHTSGRNTDTQYF
TRBV7-2,TRBJ2-3,CASSLGGVVRDTQYF
TRBV5-1,TRBJ1-2,CASSPGVGYGYTF
TRBV6-5,TRBJ2-7,CASSSKTATGTQYF
TRBV28,TRBJ1-2,CASSLHDRVGGYTF
TRBV6-1,TRBJ2-1,CASSEDGAGPNLDNEQFF
TRBV4-3,TRBJ2-1,CASSLTGGSSYNEQFF
TRBV7-9,TRBJ2-2,CASSRTGNTGELFF
TRBV24-1,TRBJ2-3,CATSASSTDTQYF